This T cell receptor (beta chain) was sequenced for a study of cytomegalovirus exposure and HLA in healthy donors. On this clone itself: Its antigen is undetermined.

Study results and limitations: Most TCR sequences were seen very rarely across donors, but some public TCRs occurred in many.

Germline CDR1 and CDR2: LNHDA and SQIVND (reference sequence). The V gene end was trimmed by 0 bases and the J gene end by 6 bases; junction bases not matched to a gene: 7. The CDR3 totals 15 residues. Generated by immunoSEQ multiplex PCR, the TCRdb table keeps only in-frame clones and is missing some. Of under 200,000 clones listed, roughly nine tenths are singletons. The TCR originated in a woman in her thirties in good health and CMV-seronegative. Sequencing was carried out using PBMCs. V is TRBV19 and J is TRBJ1-1; 7 bases fit TRBD1. Written as DNA, the CDR3 is TGTGCCAGTAGTATAGATGGACAGGTGAGTCCTGAAGCTTTCTTT. It is translated as CASSIDGQVSPEAFF.